This TCR beta chain was found in a study of T cell repertoires in cytomegalovirus infection. The wider study: Carrying CMV and the relevant HLA type showed in public TCR beta signatures. Study-level findings and limits: Cumulated frequencies of public TCR beta families served to identify carriers of CMV plus the relevant HLA. There were HLA-C-restricted CMV-specific TCR beta clonotypes dominating the ex vivo response.

A word on this clonotype: Its antigen is still unknown.

One entry per CDR3 protein results from TCRdb running MiXCR on the reads. Of some 450,000 distinct CDR3 sequences listed, roughly 30% were seen once; the top ten hold 12% to 15%. The length of the CDR3 is 19 residues. The V end was cut by 3 bases, the J end by 6 bases, with 27 bases between. Germline CDR1 reads SNHLY; CDR2 reads FYNNEI. The chain recombines TRBV2 with TRBJ2-1; D perhaps matches TRBD1 (6 bases). The clonotype originates from a human donor in good health (CMV status not recorded). Some clones in this sample may be carry-over from other donors' samples. The sample was PBMCs. CDR3: CASSEDLGRAGVIGNEQFF. DNA of the CDR3: TGTGCCAGCAGTGAGGATTTAGGTAGAGCAGGGGTTATTGGCAATGAGCAGTTCTTC.